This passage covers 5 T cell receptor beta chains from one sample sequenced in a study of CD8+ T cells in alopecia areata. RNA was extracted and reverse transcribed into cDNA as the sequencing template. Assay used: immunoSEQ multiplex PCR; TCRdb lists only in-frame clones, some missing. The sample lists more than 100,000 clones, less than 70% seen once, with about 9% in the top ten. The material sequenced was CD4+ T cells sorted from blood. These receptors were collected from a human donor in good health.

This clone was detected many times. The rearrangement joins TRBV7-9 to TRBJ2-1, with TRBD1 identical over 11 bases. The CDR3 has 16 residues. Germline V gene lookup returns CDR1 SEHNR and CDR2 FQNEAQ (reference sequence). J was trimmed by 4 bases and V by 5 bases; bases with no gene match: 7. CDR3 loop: CASSTGQGVVYNEQFF. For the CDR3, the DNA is TGTGCCAGCAGCACGGGACAGGGGGTGGTATACAATGAGCAGTTCTTC.

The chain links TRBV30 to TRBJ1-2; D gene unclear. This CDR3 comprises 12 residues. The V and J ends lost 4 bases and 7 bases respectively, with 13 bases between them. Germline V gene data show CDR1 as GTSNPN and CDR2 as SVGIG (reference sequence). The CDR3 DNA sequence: TGTGCCTGGACCACTGACCCCGGTGGCTACACCTTC. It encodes CAWTTDPGGYTF.

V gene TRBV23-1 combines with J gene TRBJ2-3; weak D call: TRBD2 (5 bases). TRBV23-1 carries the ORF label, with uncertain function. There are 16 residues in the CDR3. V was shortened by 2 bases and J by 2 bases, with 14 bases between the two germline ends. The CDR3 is CASSQGTDCHTDTQYF. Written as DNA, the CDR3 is TGCGCCAGCAGTCAAGGTACGGACTGCCACACAGATACGCAGTATTTT.

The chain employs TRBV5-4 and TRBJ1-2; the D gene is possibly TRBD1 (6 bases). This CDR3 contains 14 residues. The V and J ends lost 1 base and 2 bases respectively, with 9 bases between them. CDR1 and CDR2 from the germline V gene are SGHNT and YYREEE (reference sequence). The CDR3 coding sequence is TGTGCCAGCAGCTTGAGGGGGGAAAACTATGGCTACACCTTC. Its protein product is CASSLRGENYGYTF.

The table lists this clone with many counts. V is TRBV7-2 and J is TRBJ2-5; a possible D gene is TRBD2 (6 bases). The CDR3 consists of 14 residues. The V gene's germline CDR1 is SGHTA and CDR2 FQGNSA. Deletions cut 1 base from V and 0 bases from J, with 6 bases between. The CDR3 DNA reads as TGTGCCAGCAGCTTAGGGGGGGACCAAGAGACCCAGTACTTC. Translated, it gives CASSLGGDQETQYF.